What follows is one T cell receptor beta chain and its context. CDR1 and CDR2 from the germline V gene are LNHDA and SQIVND (reference sequence). Trimming stripped 3 bases from V and 1 base from J, with 10 bases between. The CDR3 has 15 amino acids. The record originates from a study of cytomegalovirus exposure and HLA in healthy donors. The primer mix had 60 Vbeta and 13 Jbeta primers. Assay used: immunoSEQ multiplex PCR; TCRdb lists only in-frame clones, some missing. The sample has under 200,000 clones; approximately 85% are singletons. The material sequenced was PBMCs. This sequence was found in a man between 18 and 29 years old in good health and CMV-seropositive. The chain is built from TRBV19 and TRBJ1-5; TRBD1 is a possible D gene (5 bases). CDR3 loop: CASSMGQASNQPQHF. The CDR3 nucleotides read TGTGCCAGTAGTATGGGGCAGGCCAGCAATCAGCCCCAGCATTTT.